Each of the 4 T cell receptor beta chains below was sequenced from the same sample in a study of CD8 T cells in ankylosing spondylitis. MiXCR, applied by TCRdb to the 5' RACE reads, yields one record per CDR3 protein. The table records some 140,000 distinct CDR3 sequences, more than 7% of them present only once. Sequencing was performed on synovial fluid, either unsorted or a sorted T cell fraction (not recorded which). The receptors originated from a male donor with ankylosing spondylitis.

This rearrangement joins TRBV9 to TRBJ2-3; TRBD1 is a possible D gene (6 bases). The V end lost 3 bases, the J end lost 7 bases, and 15 bases lay between the germline ends. CDR1 is SGDLS and CDR2 is YYNGEE in the germline V gene. The length of the CDR3 is 14 residues. The CDR3 sequence is CASSAGVGQNTQYF. CDR3 nucleotide sequence: TGTGCCAGCAGCGCAGGGGTAGGGCAGAATACGCAGTATTTT.

This clonotype was recorded many times. The chain links TRBV10-3 to TRBJ1-2; 9 bases map to TRBD1. This CDR3 comprises 14 residues. The germline CDR1 and CDR2 sequences are ENHRY and SYGVKD. V was pared by 7 bases and J by 5 bases, with 8 bases of the junction left unmatched. The CDR3 DNA reads as TGTGCCATCAATCCCCAGGGACAGGGTTATGGCTACACCTTC. Its translation: CAINPQGQGYGYTF.

This clonotype was recorded at least ten times. The J gene is TRBJ1-5, the V gene TRBV20-1, with a weak D call TRBD1 (6 bases). V was clipped by 6 bases and J by 1 base, with 22 bases between them. The CDR3 contains 17 residues. Looked up from germline, CDR1 is DFQATT and CDR2 is SNEGSKA (reference sequence). The CDR3 region is CSAIKGGIWKSNQPQHF. CDR3 DNA: TGCAGTGCCATCAAGGGGGGGATCTGGAAGAGCAATCAGCCCCAGCATTTT.

The CDR3, as DNA: TGCAGTGCTAGAAAAGGGGACAGCGGAGAGACCCAGTACTTC. Amino acids: CSARKGDSGETQYF. This chain connects TRBV20-1 to TRBJ2-5; TRBD1 matches at 7 bases. The CDR3 runs 14 residues. V gave up 2 bases and J gave up 4 bases; unmatched junction bases: 7. Per germline, CDR1 DFQATT and CDR2 SNEGSKA (reference sequence).